This TCR beta chain appears in the sequencing data of a study of spatial heterogeneity in lung cancer. Study-level background: Sequencing consistently turned up more beta-chain sequences than alpha-chain sequences.

The sample holds many counts of this clonotype. Its specificity is unknown. The germline V gene has CDR1 SGHAT and CDR2 FQNNGV. The CDR3 covers 13 residues. Trimming left V 1 base short and J 9 bases short, with 10 bases between. Time point given: sample taken at primary tumor resection. No cell sorting; template was whole RNA from tumor, lung tissue or PBMC. The roughly 68 donors had untreated early-stage non-small cell lung cancer. Study conclusions and caveats: In blood, ubiquitous expanded tumor TCRs appeared more at resection than follow-up.

TCR cDNA molecules each had a unique molecular identifier. MiXCR, run by TCRdb on the 5' RACE reads, gives a single entry per CDR3 protein. Of 40,000 to 50,000 distinct CDR3 sequences listed, less than 9% were seen once; the top ten hold less than 15%. The source is a female donor with early-stage non-small cell lung cancer. The chain couples TRBV11-2 to TRBJ2-1; D possibly uses TRBD1 or TRBD2 (5 bases each). Sample: PBMCs, taken at surgery. CDR3 DNA: TGTGCCAGCAGCTTAGGAACCGGGACTGAGCAGTTCTTC. Its translation: CASSLGTGTEQFF.